Shown below are 4 T cell receptor beta chains from a single sample sequenced in a study of a mutant IDH1 vaccine in newly diagnosed glioma. Antigens for these TCRs are unknown. Time point meaning: week 35, safety follow-up. Vaccination comprised doses that each held 300 ug of mutant IDH1 20-mer peptide, plus topical imiquimod. The protocol was immunoSEQ multiplex PCR, while the TCRdb copy is restricted to in-frame clones and leaves out a portion. The sample has more than 25,000 clones; almost 80% are singletons. This specimen consisted of PBMCs, obtained from a glioma patient whose treatment included an IDH1 peptide vaccine. All receptors come from a woman under 40 with glioma. Some clones in this sample may be carry-over from other donors' samples.

The chain recombines TRBV7-9 with TRBJ2-7, with 11 nucleotides matching TRBD2. V trimming: 8 bases; J trimming: 2 bases; junction bases outside the gene matches: 5. CDR3 length: 14 amino acids. CDR1 is SEHNR, CDR2 FQNEAQ, per germline (reference sequence). The CDR3 reads CASGTSGGTYEQYF. CDR3 sequence (DNA): TGTGCCAGCGGGACTAGCGGAGGAACCTACGAGCAGTACTTC.

The V and J genes are TRBV30 and TRBJ1-6, with 7 bases aligning to TRBD1. CDR1 is GTSNPN, CDR2 SVGIG, per germline (reference sequence). The CDR3 spans 14 residues. The ends lost 4 bases at V and 8 bases at J; junction bases unmatched: 8. The CDR3 sequence: CAWIRRGSYSPLHF. CDR3 coding DNA: TGTGCCTGGATCCGCAGGGGGAGTTATTCACCCCTCCACTTT.

This rearrangement joins TRBV9 to TRBJ2-7; the match to TRBD2 covers 7 bases. V gave up 0 bases and J gave up 5 bases; unmatched junction bases: 5. The CDR3 runs 14 residues. The germline V gene has CDR1 SGDLS and CDR2 YYNGEE. The CDR3 DNA follows: TGTGCCAGCAGCGTAGGCGGGAGAGGCGACGAGCAGTACTTC. Its translation is CASSVGGRGDEQYF.

This clone was detected only once. The chain uses TRBV28 and TRBJ2-2; possible D gene TRBD2, 5 bases. The CDR3 loop spans 17 amino acids. Trimming took 8 bases from V and 4 from J, leaving 23 bases between them. Per germline, CDR1 MDHEN and CDR2 SYDVKM. For the CDR3, the DNA is TGTGCCAGCGGCTTATTAAGGGAGACCGAGATCACCGGGGAGCTGTTTTTT. It encodes CASGLLRETEITGELFF.